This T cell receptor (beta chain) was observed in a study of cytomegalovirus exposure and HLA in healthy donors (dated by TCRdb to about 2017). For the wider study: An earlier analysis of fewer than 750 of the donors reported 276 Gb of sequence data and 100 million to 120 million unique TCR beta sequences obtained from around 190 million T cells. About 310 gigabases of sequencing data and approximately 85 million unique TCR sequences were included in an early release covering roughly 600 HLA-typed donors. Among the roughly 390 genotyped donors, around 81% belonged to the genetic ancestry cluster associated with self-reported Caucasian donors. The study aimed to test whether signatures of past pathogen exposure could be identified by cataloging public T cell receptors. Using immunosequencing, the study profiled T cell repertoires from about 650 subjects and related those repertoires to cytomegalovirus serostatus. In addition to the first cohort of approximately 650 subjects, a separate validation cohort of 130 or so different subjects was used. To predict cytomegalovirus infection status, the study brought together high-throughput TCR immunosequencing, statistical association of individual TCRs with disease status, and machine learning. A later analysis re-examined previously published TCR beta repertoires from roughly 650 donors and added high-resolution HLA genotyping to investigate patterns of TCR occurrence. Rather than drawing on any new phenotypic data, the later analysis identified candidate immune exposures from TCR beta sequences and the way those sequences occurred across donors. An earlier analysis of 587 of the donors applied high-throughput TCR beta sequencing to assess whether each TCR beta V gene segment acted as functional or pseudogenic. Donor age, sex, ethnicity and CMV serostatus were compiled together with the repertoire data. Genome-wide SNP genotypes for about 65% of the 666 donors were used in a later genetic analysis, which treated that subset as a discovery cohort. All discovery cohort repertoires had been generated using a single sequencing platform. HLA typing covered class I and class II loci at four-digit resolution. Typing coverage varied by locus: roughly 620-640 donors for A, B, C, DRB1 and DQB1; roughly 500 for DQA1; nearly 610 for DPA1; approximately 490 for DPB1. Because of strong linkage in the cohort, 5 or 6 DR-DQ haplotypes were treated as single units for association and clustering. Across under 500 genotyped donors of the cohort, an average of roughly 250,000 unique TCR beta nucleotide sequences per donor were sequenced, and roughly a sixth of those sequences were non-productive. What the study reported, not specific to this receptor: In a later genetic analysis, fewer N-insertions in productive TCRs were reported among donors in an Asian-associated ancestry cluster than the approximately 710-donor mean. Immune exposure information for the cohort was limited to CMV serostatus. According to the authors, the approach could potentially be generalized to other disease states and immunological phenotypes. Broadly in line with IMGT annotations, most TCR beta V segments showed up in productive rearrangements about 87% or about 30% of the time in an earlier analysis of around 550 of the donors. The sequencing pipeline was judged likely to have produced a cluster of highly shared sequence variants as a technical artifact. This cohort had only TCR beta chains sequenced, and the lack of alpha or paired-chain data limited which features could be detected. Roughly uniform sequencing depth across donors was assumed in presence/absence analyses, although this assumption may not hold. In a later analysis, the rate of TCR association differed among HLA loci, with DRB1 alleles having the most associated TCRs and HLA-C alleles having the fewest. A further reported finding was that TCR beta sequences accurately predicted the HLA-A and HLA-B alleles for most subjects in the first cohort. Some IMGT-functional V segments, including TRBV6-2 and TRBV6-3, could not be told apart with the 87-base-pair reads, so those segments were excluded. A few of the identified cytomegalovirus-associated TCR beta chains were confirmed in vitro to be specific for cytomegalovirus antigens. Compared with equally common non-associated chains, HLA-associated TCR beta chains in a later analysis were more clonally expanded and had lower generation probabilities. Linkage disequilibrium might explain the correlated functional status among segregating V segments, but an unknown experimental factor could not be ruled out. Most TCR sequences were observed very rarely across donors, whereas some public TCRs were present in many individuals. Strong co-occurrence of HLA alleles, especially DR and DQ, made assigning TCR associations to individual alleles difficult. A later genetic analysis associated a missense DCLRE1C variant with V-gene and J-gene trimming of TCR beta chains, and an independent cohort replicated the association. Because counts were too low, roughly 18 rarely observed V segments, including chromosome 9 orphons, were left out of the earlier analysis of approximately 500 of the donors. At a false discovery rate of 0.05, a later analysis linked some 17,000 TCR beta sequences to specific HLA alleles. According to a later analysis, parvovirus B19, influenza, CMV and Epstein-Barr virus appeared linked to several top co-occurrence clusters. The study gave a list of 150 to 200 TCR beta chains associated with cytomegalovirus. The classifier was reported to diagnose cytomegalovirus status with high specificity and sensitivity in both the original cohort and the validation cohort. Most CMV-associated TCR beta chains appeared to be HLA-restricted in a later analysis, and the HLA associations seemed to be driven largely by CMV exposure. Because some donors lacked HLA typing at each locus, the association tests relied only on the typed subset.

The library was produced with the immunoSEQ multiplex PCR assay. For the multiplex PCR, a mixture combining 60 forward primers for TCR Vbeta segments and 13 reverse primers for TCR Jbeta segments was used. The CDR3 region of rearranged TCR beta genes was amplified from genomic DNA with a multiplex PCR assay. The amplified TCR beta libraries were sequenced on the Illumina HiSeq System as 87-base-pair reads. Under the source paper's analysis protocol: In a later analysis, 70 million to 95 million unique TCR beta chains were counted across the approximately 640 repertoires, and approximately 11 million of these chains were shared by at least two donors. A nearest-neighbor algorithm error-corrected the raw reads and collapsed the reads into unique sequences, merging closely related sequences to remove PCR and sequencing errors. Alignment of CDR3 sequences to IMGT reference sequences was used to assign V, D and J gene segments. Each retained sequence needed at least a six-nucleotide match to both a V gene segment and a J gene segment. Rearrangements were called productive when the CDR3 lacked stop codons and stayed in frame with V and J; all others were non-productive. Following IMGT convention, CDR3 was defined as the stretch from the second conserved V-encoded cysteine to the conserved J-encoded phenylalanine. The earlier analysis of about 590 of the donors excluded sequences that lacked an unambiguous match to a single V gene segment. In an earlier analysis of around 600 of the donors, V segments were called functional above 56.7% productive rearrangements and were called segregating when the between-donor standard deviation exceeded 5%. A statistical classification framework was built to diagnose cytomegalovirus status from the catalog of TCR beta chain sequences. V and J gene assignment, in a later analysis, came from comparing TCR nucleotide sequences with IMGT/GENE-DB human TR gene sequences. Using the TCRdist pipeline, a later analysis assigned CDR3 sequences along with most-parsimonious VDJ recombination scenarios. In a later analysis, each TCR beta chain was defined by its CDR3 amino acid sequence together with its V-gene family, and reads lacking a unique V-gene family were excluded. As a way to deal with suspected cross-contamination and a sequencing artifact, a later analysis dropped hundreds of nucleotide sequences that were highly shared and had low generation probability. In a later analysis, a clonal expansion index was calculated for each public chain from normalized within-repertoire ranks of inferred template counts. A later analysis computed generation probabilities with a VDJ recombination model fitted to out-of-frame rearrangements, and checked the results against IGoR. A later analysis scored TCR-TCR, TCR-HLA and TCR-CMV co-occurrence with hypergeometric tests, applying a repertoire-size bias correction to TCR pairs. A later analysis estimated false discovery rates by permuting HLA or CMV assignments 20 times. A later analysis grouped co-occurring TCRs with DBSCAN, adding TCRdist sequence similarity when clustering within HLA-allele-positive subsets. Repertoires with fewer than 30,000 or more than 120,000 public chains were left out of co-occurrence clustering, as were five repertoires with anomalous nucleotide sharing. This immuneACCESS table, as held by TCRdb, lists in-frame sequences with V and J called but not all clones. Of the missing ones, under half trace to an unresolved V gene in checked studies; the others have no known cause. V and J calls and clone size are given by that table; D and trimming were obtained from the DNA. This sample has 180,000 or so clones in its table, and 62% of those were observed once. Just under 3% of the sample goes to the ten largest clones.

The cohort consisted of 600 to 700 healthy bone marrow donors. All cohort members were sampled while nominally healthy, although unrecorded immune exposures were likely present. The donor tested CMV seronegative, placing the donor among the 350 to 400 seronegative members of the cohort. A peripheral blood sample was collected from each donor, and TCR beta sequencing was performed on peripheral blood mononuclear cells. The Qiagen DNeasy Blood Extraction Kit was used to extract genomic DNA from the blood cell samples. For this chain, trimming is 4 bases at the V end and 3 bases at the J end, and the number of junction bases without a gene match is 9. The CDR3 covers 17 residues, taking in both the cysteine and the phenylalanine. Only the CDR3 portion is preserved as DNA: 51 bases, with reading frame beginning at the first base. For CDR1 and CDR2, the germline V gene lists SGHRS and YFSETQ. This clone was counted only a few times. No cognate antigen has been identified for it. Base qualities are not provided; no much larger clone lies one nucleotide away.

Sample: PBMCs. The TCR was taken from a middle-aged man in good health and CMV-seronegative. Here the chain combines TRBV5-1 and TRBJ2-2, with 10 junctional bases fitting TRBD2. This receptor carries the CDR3 CASSRGLAGVDTGELFF. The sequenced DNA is TGCGCCAGCAGCCGAGGGCTAGCGGGGGTTGACACCGGGGAGCTGTTTTTT.